One and the same sample provided the 24 T cell receptor beta chains below, sequenced in a study of cytomegalovirus exposure and HLA in healthy donors. A multiplex PCR was run with 60 Vbeta primers and 13 Jbeta primers. Assay: immunoSEQ multiplex PCR; the TCRdb copy retains only in-frame clones and omits some. The data hold roughly 100,000 clones, with 65% to 85% observed a single time. Sample: PBMCs. Every receptor here comes from a male donor in good health and CMV-seronegative.

Points on this clone: The same CDR3 also results from other DNA sequences found in this sample. The chain uses TRBV5-1 and TRBJ2-1; D is possibly TRBD2 (6 bases). The ends were cut back, 0 bases at V and 7 bases at J, with 14 bases in the middle. Germline lookup yields CDR1 SGHRS and CDR2 YFSETQ. The CDR3 length is 15 residues. The CDR3 DNA is TGCGCCAGCAGCTTGGTGGCCGGGAGTGATAATGAGCAGTTCTTC. Translating it yields CASSLVAGSDNEQFF. The variable domain in full, with the rest retrieved from reference TRBV5-1 and TRBJ2-1, is KAGVTQTPRYLIKTRGQQVTLSCSPISGHRSVSWYQQTPGQGLQFLFEYFSETQRNKGNFPGRFSGRQFSNSRSEMNVSTLELGDSALYLCASSLVAGSDNEQFFGPGTRLTVL.

The rearrangement uses TRBV6-1 and TRBJ1-1, with 9 bases that match TRBD1. With 6 bases clipped from V and 5 bases from J, the junction kept 7 bases outside the gene matches. This CDR3 is built from 14 residues. Looked up from germline, CDR1 is MNHNS and CDR2 is SASEGT. The CDR3 protein is CASRPTGGETEAFF. CDR3 nucleotides: TGTGCCAGCAGGCCAACAGGGGGCGAGACTGAAGCTTTCTTT.

This clone showed up just once. The chain uses TRBV25-1 and TRBJ2-1; TRBD2 might be the D (6 bases). The CDR3 covers 14 residues. Per the germline V gene, CDR1 is MGHDK and CDR2 is SYGVNS. Trimming took off 10 bases at V and 10 bases at J, with 23 bases between the two ends. For the CDR3, the DNA is TGTGCCACCCAGGAGAACGGGAGATGGAGCGAGCAGTTCTTC. It is translated as CATQENGRWSEQFF.

This clone was seen a few times. This chain uses TRBV19 with TRBJ2-7, with D possibly matching TRBD2 (5 bases). V was trimmed by 3 bases and J by 3 bases, leaving 15 bases between them. CDR3 length: 15 amino acids. Germline assignment: CDR1 LNHDA and CDR2 SQIVND (reference sequence). Here the CDR3 reads CASSIFAIGNYEQYF. The CDR3, as DNA: TGTGCCAGTAGTATTTTTGCTATCGGGAACTACGAGCAGTACTTC.

The chain employs TRBV11-3 and TRBJ2-1; possible D gene TRBD2, 7 bases. This CDR3 region has 15 residues. Trimming removed 5 bases from V and 8 bases from J, with 19 bases in between. CDR1 SGHNT and CDR2 YENEEA come from the germline V gene. The CDR3 sequence: CASSDSRIGGDEQFF. The CDR3 coding sequence is TGTGCCAGCAGCGACTCGCGGATAGGGGGGGATGAGCAGTTCTTC.

The chain uses TRBV28 and TRBJ1-1, with 8 bases identical to TRBD1. CDR1 and CDR2 (germline): MDHEN, SYDVKM. This CDR3 is built from 14 residues. Losses at the gene ends were 6 bases for V and 0 bases for J; bases not matched to a gene: 3. The CDR3 loop reads CASRVTGVNTEAFF. The CDR3 region has the DNA TGTGCCAGCAGGGTGACAGGGGTGAACACTGAAGCTTTCTTT.

The rearrangement links TRBV6-4 to TRBJ1-6; 7 bases are shared with TRBD1. The CDR3 has 15 amino acids. Losses at the gene ends were 6 bases for V and 6 bases for J; bases not matched to a gene: 8. CDR1 MRHNA and CDR2 SNTAGT come from the germline V gene. The CDR3: CASSKGAEGNSPLHF. CDR3 nucleotides: TGTGCCAGCAGCAAGGGGGCTGAGGGTAATTCACCCCTCCACTTT.

This sequence joins TRBV6-1 and TRBJ1-1; D gene ambiguous. The CDR3 loop spans 14 amino acids. Germline V gene sequence: CDR1 MNHNS, CDR2 SASEGT. V was trimmed by 5 bases and J by 8 bases, leaving 18 bases between them. The CDR3 region is CASSYRRAGREAFF. The CDR3 DNA is TGTGCCAGCAGTTATAGGAGGGCCGGACGAGAAGCTTTCTTT.

This clone occurred a few times. The chain couples TRBV19 to TRBJ2-7; no clear D. V lost 4 bases and J lost 5, with 15 bases in between. This CDR3 is built from 14 residues. CDR1 is LNHDA, CDR2 SQIVND, per germline (reference sequence). CDR3 amino acids: CASSTTGPSHEQYF. CDR3 sequence (DNA): TGTGCCAGTAGTACGACTGGCCCGTCCCACGAGCAGTACTTC.

The V call is TRBV27, the J call TRBJ2-7; 9 nucleotides agree with TRBD1. Germline V gives CDR1 MNHEY, CDR2 SMNVEV (reference sequence). The CDR3 has 16 amino acids. Trimming removed 4 bases from V and 6 bases from J; junction bases left unmatched: 13. CDR3 nucleotide sequence: TGTGCCAGCAGTTCCCCAACCCGGGACAGGGTGCGCGAGCAGTACTTC. Translated: CASSSPTRDRVREQYF.

The chain couples TRBV9 to TRBJ2-1; maybe TRBD2 (6 bases). The germline CDR1 and CDR2 sequences are SGDLS and YYNGEE. Trimming pared 4 bases from V and 7 bases from J, leaving 18 bases between. The CDR3 extends over 15 amino acids. This CDR3 is CASSSDTGVSNEQFF. CDR3 coding DNA: TGTGCCAGCAGCTCGGACACGGGAGTGTCTAATGAGCAGTTCTTC.

The chain is built from TRBV5-1 and TRBJ2-5; D is perhaps TRBD1 (5 bases). CDR1 and CDR2 (germline): SGHRS, YFSETQ. The CDR3 is made up of 15 amino acids. The V end lost 0 bases, the J end lost 5 bases, and 14 bases lay between the germline ends. The DNA of the CDR3 is TGCGCCAGCAGCTTGGCCTCCGCAGGGTCGGAGACCCAGTACTTC. This sequence encodes CASSLASAGSETQYF. Supplemented by reference TRBV5-1 and TRBJ2-5, the full variable domain reads KAGVTQTPRYLIKTRGQQVTLSCSPISGHRSVSWYQQTPGQGLQFLFEYFSETQRNKGNFPGRFSGRQFSNSRSEMNVSTLELGDSALYLCASSLASAGSETQYFGPGTRLLVL.

The chain is built from TRBV14 and TRBJ2-1; the match to TRBD2 covers 11 bases. Germline CDR1 and CDR2: SGHDN and FVKESK. The CDR3 length is 16 residues. Trimming removed 2 bases from V and 4 bases from J; junction bases left unmatched: 4. CDR3 sequence (DNA): TGTGCCAGCAGCCAACCCGGGACTAGCGGTTACAATGAGCAGTTCTTC. This translates into CASSQPGTSGYNEQFF.

This clone came up once. The J gene is TRBJ1-1, the V gene TRBV27; D unresolved. V lost 4 bases, J lost 0 bases, and 12 bases lay in between. The CDR3 has 15 amino acids. CDR1 and CDR2 (germline): MNHEY, SMNVEV (reference sequence). CDR3 loop: CASSSNGDMNTEAFF. CDR3 bases: TGTGCCAGCAGTTCGAATGGCGACATGAACACTGAAGCTTTCTTT.

This chain uses TRBV5-1 with TRBJ2-1; the match to TRBD2 covers 9 bases. Trimming removed 6 bases from V and 4 bases from J; junction bases left unmatched: 5. The length of the CDR3 is 14 residues. Per the germline V gene, CDR1 is SGHRS and CDR2 is YFSETQ. The CDR3 bases are TGCGCCAGCATCCCAGCGGGAGGATACAATGAGCAGTTCTTC. Translated: CASIPAGGYNEQFF. Filled out from reference TRBV5-1 and TRBJ2-1, the complete variable domain reads KAGVTQTPRYLIKTRGQQVTLSCSPISGHRSVSWYQQTPGQGLQFLFEYFSETQRNKGNFPGRFSGRQFSNSRSEMNVSTLELGDSALYLCASIPAGGYNEQFFGPGTRLTVL.

The chain has TRBV6-6 and TRBJ1-1; perhaps TRBD1 as D (6 bases). Between the trimmed V and J ends, which lost 10 bases and 0 bases, there was a span of 18 bases. In germline, CDR1 is MNHNY, CDR2 SVGAGI (reference sequence). This CDR3 contains 15 residues. CDR3 loop: CATQGQAGVNTEAFF. The CDR3 nucleotides are TGTGCCACTCAGGGGCAGGCCGGGGTGAACACTGAAGCTTTCTTT.

The J gene is TRBJ2-7, the V gene TRBV19; 7 nucleotides match TRBD1. This CDR3 is 13 amino acids long. The germline CDR1 and CDR2 sequences are LNHDA and SQIVND (reference sequence). J gave up 7 bases and V 7 bases, and 10 bases lay outside the gene matches. The CDR3 sequence: CASTQDRAGEQYF. For the CDR3, the DNA is TGTGCCAGTACCCAAGACAGGGCGGGTGAGCAGTACTTC.

The V and J genes are TRBV5-1 and TRBJ2-3, with 12 bases fitting TRBD2. V lost 3 bases to trimming and J lost 3 bases; unmatched junction nucleotides: 5. This CDR3 spans 16 amino acids. Germline loops: CDR1 SGHRS, CDR2 YFSETQ. The CDR3 reads CASSWGTSGLTDTQYF. The CDR3 nucleotides read TGCGCCAGCAGCTGGGGGACTAGCGGGTTAACAGATACGCAGTATTTT. Drawing the rest from reference TRBV5-1 and TRBJ2-3, the complete variable domain is KAGVTQTPRYLIKTRGQQVTLSCSPISGHRSVSWYQQTPGQGLQFLFEYFSETQRNKGNFPGRFSGRQFSNSRSEMNVSTLELGDSALYLCASSWGTSGLTDTQYFGPGTRLTVL.

The chain joins TRBV10-3 to TRBJ1-2, with 8 bases lining up with TRBD1. The CDR3 totals 14 residues. Germline V gene lookup returns CDR1 ENHRY and CDR2 SYGVKD. V shed 0 bases and J 6 bases; nucleotides not matched to a gene: 3. DNA for the CDR3: TGTGCCATCAGTGAGTCGGCAGGGGGCCATGGCTACACCTTC. It is translated as CAISESAGGHGYTF.

A few counts support this clone. V usage is TRBV6-1 and J usage is TRBJ1-5; no firm D call. The length of the CDR3 is 14 residues. CDR1 is MNHNS and CDR2 is SASEGT in the germline V gene. V was trimmed by 5 bases and J by 6 bases, leaving 14 bases between them. CDR3 DNA sequence: TGTGCCAGCAGTTATTTTCGGGGTTCTCAGCCCCAGCATTTT. Translation gives CASSYFRGSQPQHF.

This chain uses TRBV6-5 with TRBJ2-7, with D possibly matching TRBD2 (5 bases). V lost 10 bases to trimming and J lost 2 bases, with 18 bases between them. The CDR3 is made up of 14 amino acids. The germline V gene has CDR1 MNHEY and CDR2 SVGAGI. CDR3 in DNA: TGTGCCACTAAGGCCCTGCTAGCCACCTACGAGCAGTACTTC. It specifies CATKALLATYEQYF.

V usage is TRBV15 and J usage is TRBJ2-1, with 7 bases aligning to TRBD2. This CDR3 is 18 amino acids long. The trim removed 0 bases at V and 1 base at J, leaving 9 bases unmatched. Germline CDR1 reads LNHNV; CDR2 reads YYDKDF (reference sequence). CDR3 sequence: CATSRDRFAGESYNEQFF. The CDR3 DNA is TGTGCCACCAGCAGAGATCGTTTCGCGGGAGAATCCTACAATGAGCAGTTCTTC.

This clone was counted a single time. The chain carries TRBV5-1 and TRBJ2-3; 14 bases fit TRBD2. The J segment lost 6 bases and the V segment lost 5 bases, leaving 5 bases of the junction unmatched. CDR1 SGHRS and CDR2 YFSETQ come from the germline V gene. CDR3 length: 15 amino acids. CDR3 loop: CASRDGLAGGDTQYF. CDR3 DNA: TGCGCCAGCAGGGATGGACTAGCGGGAGGTGATACGCAGTATTTT.

The V gene is TRBV4-1, the J gene TRBJ2-1; D is perhaps TRBD2 (6 bases). Germline values: CDR1 MGHRA, CDR2 YSYEKL. V shed 6 bases and J shed 0 bases, with 15 bases lying between them. The CDR3 has 16 residues. This CDR3 is CASRPGLLSSYNEQFF. The CDR3 nucleotides are TGCGCCAGCAGGCCGGGACTCCTGAGCTCCTACAATGAGCAGTTCTTC.